This entry lists 8 T cell receptor beta chains sequenced from one sample in a study of blood T cell repertoires in COVID-19. Sequencing used immunoSEQ multiplex PCR; TCRdb keeps in-frame clones, though not all of them. The sample has 200,000 to 250,000 clones, about 90% seen once. Sequenced sample: PBMCs or T cells enriched from blood (not recorded which). The receptors were sampled from a woman aged 45-65 years with acute COVID-19.

The rearrangement uses TRBV18 and TRBJ1-1; a weak D match, TRBD1 (6 bases). The CDR3 spans 15 residues. CDR1 and CDR2 from the germline V gene are KGHSH and LQKENI. Trimming removed 5 bases from V and 0 bases from J, with 13 bases in between. The CDR3 coding sequence is TGTGCCAGCTCATCCGAGGACAGTTTGAACACTGAAGCTTTCTTT. Residues: CASSSEDSLNTEAFF.

The chain carries TRBV19 and TRBJ1-6; 7 bases map to TRBD1. The germline CDR1 and CDR2 sequences are LNHDA and SQIVND (reference sequence). J gave up 8 bases and V 7 bases, and 5 bases lay outside the gene matches. The CDR3 has 13 amino acids. CDR3 region: CASMEQGDSPLHF. The CDR3 region has the DNA TGTGCCAGTATGGAGCAGGGGGATTCACCCCTCCACTTT.

This chain joins TRBV27 and TRBJ2-3; TRBD1 might be the D (8 bases). Germline values: CDR1 MNHEY, CDR2 SMNVEV (reference sequence). V was clipped by 6 bases and J by 4 bases, with 14 bases between them. This CDR3 comprises 14 residues. The chain's CDR3 is CASRIQGGADTQYF. The CDR3 nucleotides read TGTGCCAGCAGAATACAGGGGGGGGCAGATACGCAGTATTTT.

The CDR3 DNA sequence: TGTGCCAGCAGCCAAACCCCTTCGACAGGGGTCTATGGCTACACCTTC. It translates to CASSQTPSTGVYGYTF. The chain has TRBV28 and TRBJ1-2, with 8 bases that match TRBD1. The CDR3 is 16 amino acids. Germline V gene sequence: CDR1 MDHEN, CDR2 SYDVKM. V dropped 6 bases and J dropped 4; count of bases not matched to a gene: 13.

V usage is TRBV30 and J usage is TRBJ2-7, with 14 bases fitting TRBD2. The CDR3 sequence is 16 residues long. Germline assignment: CDR1 GTSNPN and CDR2 SVGIG (reference sequence). The trim removed 3 bases at V and 6 bases at J, leaving 10 bases unmatched. The CDR3 region has the DNA TGTGCCTGGAGCGGGACTAGCGGGAGCTGGGCGTTCGAGCAGTACTTC. Translated, it gives CAWSGTSGSWAFEQYF.

This chain uses TRBV7-9 with TRBJ2-2; TRBD2 aligns across 14 bases. Trimming cost V 5 bases and J 6 bases; bases outside gene matches: 17. CDR1 SEHNR and CDR2 FQNEAQ come from the germline V gene (reference sequence). The CDR3 covers 20 residues. CDR3: CASSNPTGTSGRTSAGELFF. The CDR3 DNA sequence: TGTGCCAGCAGCAACCCCACCGGGACTAGCGGGAGAACCTCGGCCGGGGAGCTGTTTTTT.

This rearrangement joins TRBV19 to TRBJ1-2; a weak D match, TRBD1 (6 bases). Per germline, CDR1 LNHDA and CDR2 SQIVND (reference sequence). V lost 6 bases and J 4 bases, leaving 12 bases between the germline ends. The CDR3 extends over 13 amino acids. This CDR3 reads CASREDRVYGYTF. In nucleotides, the CDR3 is TGTGCCAGTAGGGAGGACAGAGTCTATGGCTACACCTTC.

V is TRBV7-9 and J is TRBJ2-2, with D possibly matching TRBD1 (5 bases). From germline, CDR1 is SEHNR and CDR2 FQNEAQ (reference sequence). The CDR3 length is 12 residues. Trimming left V 5 bases short and J 13 bases short, with 14 bases between. The CDR3 is CASSPAWGLLFF. The CDR3, as DNA: TGTGCCAGCAGCCCGGCATGGGGCCTGCTGTTTTTT.